One T cell receptor beta chain is described in this entry. Its antigen remains unknown. The germline gene is not matched at one end of the junction; a read error may be the cause. The CDR3 runs 16 residues. CDR1 and CDR2 (germline): SGHVS, FQNEAQ. This entry is derived from a study of T cell repertoires in cytomegalovirus infection. Each CDR3 protein gets one entry after TCRdb re-called the reads with MiXCR. The sample lists about 740,000 distinct CDR3 sequences; around 31% were seen once. The sample in question was cultured PBMCs, obtained from culture after CMV antigen stimulation. The source of this sequence is a human donor in good health (CMV status not recorded). Some clones in this sample may be carry-over from other donors' samples. The J gene is TRBJ2-7, the V gene TRBV7-8; D possibly corresponds to TRBD2 (5 bases). This CDR3 is CANSLGAFGETYEQYF. DNA of the CDR3: TGTGCCAACAGCTTAGGCGCCTTTGGGGAGACCTACGAGCAGTACTTC.